The next 11 T cell receptor beta chains were all read from a single sample in a study of cytomegalovirus exposure and HLA in healthy donors. Researchers ran the PCR with 60 Vbeta and 13 Jbeta primers. Profiled with immunoSEQ multiplex PCR; TCRdb holds only in-frame clones, not every one. The data show around 180,000 clones, under 90% seen once. Sample: PBMCs. The receptors here all came from a man aged 18-30 years in good health and CMV-seronegative.

The rearrangement uses TRBV29-1 and TRBJ2-3; 11 bases agree with TRBD2. V trimming: 5 bases; J trimming: 4 bases; junction bases outside the gene matches: 2. The CDR3 runs to 13 residues. Germline V lookup: CDR1 SQVTM, CDR2 ANQGSEA. For the CDR3, the DNA is TGCAGCGTTCTAGCGGGAGGATCAGATACGCAGTATTTT. Its protein product is CSVLAGGSDTQYF.

This clone was seen a handful of times. The rearrangement links TRBV6-6 to TRBJ2-3; D is possibly TRBD2 (5 bases). The CDR3 runs 11 residues. Deletions cut 11 bases from V and 5 bases from J, with 11 bases between. Germline assignment: CDR1 MNHNY and CDR2 SVGAGI (reference sequence). For the CDR3, the DNA is TGTGCCCTCGGACGGGGAGATACGCAGTATTTT. It encodes CALGRGDTQYF.

In its sample, this clone was seen once. The rearrangement joins TRBV6-6 to TRBJ2-5, with D unclear. V was cut by 6 bases and J by 0 bases, with 5 bases left in between. Germline CDR1 and CDR2: MNHNY and SVGAGI (reference sequence). The CDR3 extends over 12 amino acids. The CDR3 protein is CASSANQETQYF. DNA for the CDR3: TGTGCCAGCAGCGCTAACCAAGAGACCCAGTACTTC.

The rearrangement uses TRBV7-2 and TRBJ2-5; 8 nucleotides match TRBD2. V shed 4 bases and J 4 bases; nucleotides not matched to a gene: 5. The V gene's germline CDR1 is SGHTA and CDR2 FQGNSA. This CDR3 has 14 amino acids. The CDR3 DNA is TGTGCCAGCAGCTATCAGACTAGCGCAGAGACCCAGTACTTC. It encodes CASSYQTSAETQYF. Full variable domain (missing parts from reference TRBV7-2 and TRBJ2-5): GAGVSQSPSNKVTEKGKDVELRCDPISGHTALYWYRQSLGQGLEFLIYFQGNSAPDKSGLPSDRFSAERTGGSVSTLTIQRTQQEDSAVYLCASSYQTSAETQYFGPGTRLLVL.

This clone was counted between two and nine times. V is TRBV6-5 and J is TRBJ1-4; the D gene is possibly TRBD1 (6 bases). Germline loops: CDR1 MNHEY, CDR2 SVGAGI. V was clipped by 6 bases and J by 5 bases, with 16 bases between them. The CDR3 has 15 amino acids. CDR3: CASRPAGGPNEKLFF. The CDR3 region has the DNA TGTGCCAGCAGACCGGCGGGGGGCCCCAATGAAAAACTGTTTTTT.

This chain connects TRBV7-9 to TRBJ2-3; 11 bases line up with TRBD2. The CDR3 covers 15 residues. Trimming took 5 bases from V and 6 from J; bases not matched to a gene: 7. CDR1 and CDR2 (germline): SEHNR, FQNEAQ (reference sequence). Written as DNA, the CDR3 is TGTGCCAGCAGCCCAATAGCGGGGGGGCGTGATACGCAGTATTTT. Translation gives CASSPIAGGRDTQYF. The full variable domain, with the rest looked up from reference TRBV7-9 and TRBJ2-3, is DTGVSQNPRHKITKRGQNVTFRCDPISEHNRLYWYRQTLGQGPEFLTYFQNEAQLEKSRLLSDRFSAERPKGSFSTLEIQRTEQGDSAMYLCASSPIAGGRDTQYFGPGTRLTVL.

Of note for this clone: Additional DNA sequences in this sample encode the identical CDR3. The chain uses TRBV11-2 and TRBJ2-7; D unclear. Per the germline V gene, CDR1 is SGHAT and CDR2 is FQNNGV. Between the trimmed V and J ends, which lost 4 bases and 3 bases, there was a span of 7 bases. The CDR3 covers 12 residues. CDR3 sequence (DNA): TGTGCCAGCAGCTCCACTGGCTACGAGCAGTACTTC. It yields the protein CASSSTGYEQYF.

This clone was observed a single time. V usage is TRBV5-4 and J usage is TRBJ2-1; 10 bases line up with TRBD1. The germline CDR1 and CDR2 sequences are SGHNT and YYREEE (reference sequence). This CDR3 contains 16 residues. Trimming at V came to 4 bases and at J to 10 bases, leaving 14 bases not matched to a gene. CDR3 coding DNA: TGTGCCAGCAGCCCATACCGGGACAGGGGAGGGAGCGAGCAGTTCTTC. It is translated as CASSPYRDRGGSEQFF.

The chain links TRBV5-6 to TRBJ1-2; 7 bases are shared with TRBD1. The CDR3 consists of 16 residues. The trim removed 3 bases at V and 8 bases at J, leaving 16 bases unmatched. CDR1 is SGHDT, CDR2 YYEEEE, per germline. CDR3 sequence reads: CASSSLYRGAPGGYTF. The CDR3 DNA is TGTGCCAGCAGCTCACTTTACAGGGGCGCCCCGGGGGGCTACACCTTC. The variable domain in full, with the rest retrieved from reference TRBV5-6 and TRBJ1-2, is DAGVTQSPTHLIKTRGQQVTLRCSPKSGHDTVSWYQQALGQGPQFIFQYYEEEERQRGNFPDRFSGHQFPNYSSELNVNALLLGDSALYLCASSSLYRGAPGGYTFGSGTRLTVV.

Only a few counts were recorded for this clone. The chain links TRBV5-4 to TRBJ2-5, with 7 nucleotides matching TRBD1. CDR1 and CDR2 (germline): SGHNT, YYREEE (reference sequence). V was pared by 0 bases and J by 6 bases, with 11 bases of the junction left unmatched. The CDR3 is made up of 16 amino acids. The CDR3 reads CASSLEGAGAGKTQYF. CDR3 coding DNA: TGTGCCAGCAGCTTGGAGGGGGCAGGGGCAGGAAAGACCCAGTACTTC.

The rearrangement joins TRBV7-6 to TRBJ2-1, with 13 bases identical to TRBD2. The CDR3 sequence is 17 residues long. V lost 5 bases and J lost 7; bases outside the gene matches: 11. Germline CDR1 is SGHVS and CDR2 is FNYEAQ. The CDR3 here is CASSPRLAGGWGNEQFF. Written as DNA, the CDR3 is TGTGCCAGCAGCCCTAGACTAGCGGGAGGTTGGGGTAATGAGCAGTTCTTC.